This T cell receptor (beta chain) is drawn from a study of beta chain features in type 1 diabetes. This clone came up once. Its antigen remains unidentified. Other DNA sequences in the same sample also yield this CDR3. Study observations and caveats: Among patients with Type 1 diabetes, TCRB CDR3s were moderately but significantly shorter in every one of the four CD4+ subsets. Within patients, naive, central memory and Treg TCRB repertoires seemed more similar than within healthy donors. Researchers could not determine here whether HLA type influences TCRB rearrangement.

V dropped 1 base and J dropped 2 bases, with 6 bases sitting between them. Germline CDR1 is SGHTA and CDR2 is FQGNSA. The CDR3 runs 15 residues. All of the isolated RNA was reverse transcribed, so expressed TCRB transcripts were sequenced. Clones were sequenced by immunoSEQ multiplex PCR, and TCRdb holds only the in-frame ones, with some missing. This table has about 640,000 clones, about an eighth appearing once. The chain couples TRBV7-2 to TRBJ2-6; a weak D match, TRBD1 (6 bases). The sequencing sample was made of naive CD4+ T cells from blood. The sequence derives from a man in his thirties or forties with type 1 diabetes. CDR3 residues: CASSLDRAGANVLTF. The CDR3 DNA follows: TGTGCCAGCAGCTTAGACAGGGCTGGGGCCAACGTCCTGACTTTC.